Below are 17 T cell receptor beta chains sequenced from a single sample in a study of CD8 T cells in ankylosing spondylitis. TCRdb independently ran MiXCR on the 5' RACE reads; one entry per CDR3 protein. In the table there are 40,000 or so distinct CDR3 sequences, around 3% of which are singletons. The specimen sequenced was blood, either unsorted or a sorted T cell fraction (not recorded which). These TCRs come from a male donor with ankylosing spondylitis or in good health (not recorded which).

By sample fraction, this clonotype is medium-sized (0.01 to 0.1%). The V and J genes are TRBV9 and TRBJ2-1; D uncertain. CDR3 length: 16 residues. Per the germline V gene, CDR1 is SGDLS and CDR2 is YYNGEE. Trimming removed 4 bases from V and 3 bases from J, with 17 bases in between. This CDR3 reads CASSPRAETLYNEQFF. CDR3 bases: TGTGCCAGCAGCCCCCGGGCCGAGACCCTCTACAATGAGCAGTTCTTC.

The table lists this clonotype with many counts. The rearrangement joins TRBV9 to TRBJ1-2, with TRBD1 matching over 9 bases. The V segment lost 3 bases and the J segment 4 bases; nucleotides outside the gene matches: 4. Germline CDR1 SGDLS, CDR2 YYNGEE. CDR3 length: 14 amino acids. The DNA of the CDR3 is TGTGCCAGCAGCGCGGGGACAGGGCCCTATGGCTACACCTTC. It codes for CASSAGTGPYGYTF.

This clonotype was recorded at least ten times. The gene calls are TRBV9 and TRBJ2-1; 8 bases map to TRBD2. Trimming at V came to 0 bases and at J to 6 bases, leaving 5 bases not matched to a gene. There are 15 residues in the CDR3. The germline CDR1 and CDR2 sequences are SGDLS and YYNGEE. The CDR3 reads CASSVVAGGRNEQFF. Here the CDR3 DNA reads TGTGCCAGCAGCGTAGTTGCGGGGGGTCGCAATGAGCAGTTCTTC. Full variable domain (missing parts from reference TRBV9 and TRBJ2-1): DSGVTQTPKHLITATGQRVTLRCSPRSGDLSVYWYQQSLDQGLQFLIQYYNGEERAKGNILERFSAQQFPDLHSELNLSSLELGDSALYFCASSVVAGGRNEQFFGPGTRLTVL.

This clonotype was recorded many times. The CDR3 loop is CASSPAGGTEQYV. The CDR3 DNA sequence: TGTGCCAGCAGCCCAGCAGGGGGTACCGAGCAGTACGTC. The genes are TRBV21-1 and TRBJ2-7; the table's D call, TRBD1, has no DNA check behind it. TRBV21-1 is listed as a pseudogene. The CDR3 sequence is 13 residues long.

This clonotype was observed many times. For the CDR3, the DNA is TGTGCCAGCAGCGTGGGGTTGGGGGCATCCGGGGCCAACGTCCTGACTTTC. Amino acid sequence: CASSVGLGASGANVLTF. The genes are TRBV9 and TRBJ2-6, with a tentative D call TRBD1 (6 bases). From germline, CDR1 is SGDLS and CDR2 YYNGEE. Between the trimmed V and J ends, which lost 2 bases and 4 bases, there was a span of 16 bases. There are 17 residues in the CDR3. The whole variable domain, filled in from reference TRBV9 and TRBJ2-6, reads DSGVTQTPKHLITATGQRVTLRCSPRSGDLSVYWYQQSLDQGLQFLIQYYNGEERAKGNILERFSAQQFPDLHSELNLSSLELGDSALYFCASSVGLGASGANVLTFGAGSRLTVL.

In this sample, this clonotype turned up many times. The CDR3 DNA sequence: TGTGCCAGCAGCGTCGGGACCCGGCCTAGTGAGCAGTTCTTC. Amino acids: CASSVGTRPSEQFF. The J gene is TRBJ2-1, the V gene TRBV9; D tentatively reads TRBD1 or TRBD2 (5 bases each). Germline CDR1 and CDR2: SGDLS and YYNGEE. Between the trimmed V and J ends, which lost 2 bases and 9 bases, there was a span of 15 bases. The CDR3 sequence is 14 residues long.

Many counts were recorded for this clonotype. This chain links TRBV6-1 with TRBJ2-3; perhaps TRBD2 as D (6 bases). Trimming took 8 bases from V and 1 from J, leaving 22 bases between them. Per the germline V gene, CDR1 is MNHNS and CDR2 is SASEGT. The CDR3 length is 17 residues. This CDR3 is CASLQPPGGARTDTQYF. CDR3 sequence (DNA): TGTGCCAGCCTCCAACCCCCCGGCGGGGCCCGCACAGATACGCAGTATTTT.

This clonotype has a count of ten or more. The CDR3 DNA is TGTGCCAGCAGCGTGGGGGGGAGTGGTGATACGCAGTATTTT. Encoded protein: CASSVGGSGDTQYF. The V gene is TRBV9, the J gene TRBJ2-3; 7 bases are shared with TRBD2. Unmatched junction bases numbered 6, after V lost 2 bases and J lost 6 bases. Germline V gene data show CDR1 as SGDLS and CDR2 as YYNGEE. This CDR3 contains 14 residues. Together with reference TRBV9 and TRBJ2-3, the CDR3 gives the full variable domain: DSGVTQTPKHLITATGQRVTLRCSPRSGDLSVYWYQQSLDQGLQFLIQYYNGEERAKGNILERFSAQQFPDLHSELNLSSLELGDSALYFCASSVGGSGDTQYFGPGTRLTVL.

In this sample, this clonotype turned up many times. The chain links TRBV9 to TRBJ1-1; weak D call: TRBD1 (5 bases). The germline V gene has CDR1 SGDLS and CDR2 YYNGEE. The CDR3 totals 14 residues. Trimming removed 0 bases from V and 5 bases from J, with 11 bases in between. The CDR3 spells CASSVAGEGTEAFF. The CDR3 DNA reads TGTGCCAGCAGCGTAGCTGGAGAGGGGACTGAAGCTTTCTTT.

This clonotype showed up many times. This rearrangement joins TRBV9 to TRBJ2-1, with TRBD2 matching 13 bases. Germline CDR1 SGDLS, CDR2 YYNGEE. The length of the CDR3 is 15 residues. The J segment lost 8 bases and the V segment lost 2 bases, leaving 4 bases of the junction unmatched. CDR3 protein: CASSVGTSGNHEQFF. The DNA for the CDR3 is TGTGCCAGCAGCGTCGGGACTAGCGGGAACCATGAGCAGTTCTTC.

The sample holds many counts of this clonotype. As DNA, the CDR3 is TGTGCCAGCAGCGTAGTGGGACAGGGGGCTGGCGAGCAGTTCTTC. Translation gives CASSVVGQGAGEQFF. The chain has TRBV9 and TRBJ2-1; 12 bases align to TRBD1. The germline gives CDR1 SGDLS, CDR2 YYNGEE. The V gene end was trimmed by 0 bases and the J gene end by 10 bases; junction bases not matched to a gene: 5. CDR3 size: 15 residues.

In this sample, this clonotype turned up many times. The chain couples TRBV9 to TRBJ2-2; the D is unclear. The V end was cut by 0 bases, the J end by 4 bases, with 7 bases between. The V gene's germline CDR1 is SGDLS and CDR2 YYNGEE. The CDR3 is made up of 14 amino acids. Here the CDR3 reads CASSVAVGTGELFF. CDR3 DNA sequence: TGTGCCAGCAGCGTAGCAGTAGGCACCGGGGAGCTGTTTTTT.

With regard to this clonotype: Sequence at one end of the junction differs from germline and may be a read error. The chain combines TRBV29-1 with TRBJ2-5; 14 bases are shared with TRBD2. From germline, CDR1 is SQVTM and CDR2 ANQGSEA. The CDR3 has 17 residues. Here the CDR3 DNA reads TGCAGCCCACGGACTAGCGGGAGGATCGTGAAACAAGAGACACAGTACTTC. This sequence encodes CSPRTSGRIVKQETQYF.

The table lists this clonotype with many counts. The genes are TRBV9 and TRBJ2-5; perhaps TRBD2 as D (5 bases). The germline CDR1 and CDR2 sequences are SGDLS and YYNGEE. This CDR3 is 15 amino acids long. The V end lost 0 bases, the J end lost 4 bases, and 13 bases lay between the germline ends. CDR3 sequence (DNA): TGTGCCAGCAGCGTAGGGAACAGAGAGGGAGAGACCCAGTACTTC. Amino acids: CASSVGNREGETQYF.

This clonotype was detected ten times or more. The chain carries TRBV21-1 and TRBJ1-2; TRBD1, the table's D call, lacks a check against the DNA. TRBV21-1 is shown as a pseudogene. The CDR3 totals 16 residues. Here the CDR3 reads CASSKDPGPTNYGYTF. The CDR3 DNA follows: TGTGCCAGCAGCAAAGACCCGGGACCGACAAACTATGGCTACACCTTC.

This clonotype was counted many times. The chain recombines TRBV9 with TRBJ2-4; 10 bases align to TRBD2. V trimming: 4 bases; J trimming: 5 bases; junction bases outside the gene matches: 9. Germline V gene data show CDR1 as SGDLS and CDR2 as YYNGEE. This CDR3 region has 16 residues. CDR3: CASSKLAGGVQNIQYF. The CDR3 DNA sequence: TGTGCCAGCAGCAAATTAGCGGGAGGAGTACAAAACATTCAGTACTTC.

There are a few counts of this clonotype. The gene calls are TRBV9 and TRBJ2-3; 7 nucleotides align to TRBD2. Trimming took 1 base from V and 7 from J; bases not matched to a gene: 12. Germline V gene lookup returns CDR1 SGDLS and CDR2 YYNGEE. This CDR3 contains 16 residues. The chain's CDR3 is CASSVLTSAGGNTQYF. The CDR3 DNA sequence: TGTGCCAGCAGCGTACTCACTAGCGCCGGAGGGAATACGCAGTATTTT.